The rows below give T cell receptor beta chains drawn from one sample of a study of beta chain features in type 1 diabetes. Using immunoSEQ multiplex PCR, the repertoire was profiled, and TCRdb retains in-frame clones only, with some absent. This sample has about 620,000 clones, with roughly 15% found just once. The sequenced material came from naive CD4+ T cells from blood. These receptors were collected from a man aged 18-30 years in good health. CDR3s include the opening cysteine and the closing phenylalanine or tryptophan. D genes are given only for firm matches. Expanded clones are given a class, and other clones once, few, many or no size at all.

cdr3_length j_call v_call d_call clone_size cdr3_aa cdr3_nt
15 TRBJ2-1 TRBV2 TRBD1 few CASSGQGPSYNEQFF TGTGCCAGCAGCGGACAGGGACCTTCCTACAATGAGCAGTTCTTC
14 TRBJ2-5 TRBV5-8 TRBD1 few CASSTRDRQETQYF TGTGCCAGCAGCACCCGGGACAGGCAAGAGACCCAGTACTTC
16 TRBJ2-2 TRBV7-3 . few CASSPRQGGFSGELFF TGTGCCAGCTCTCCCAGGCAGGGAGGTTTCTCCGGGGAGCTGTTTTTT
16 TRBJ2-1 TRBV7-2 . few CASSLVLQNSYNEQFF TGTGCCAGCAGCTTAGTTCTGCAAAACTCCTACAATGAGCAGTTCTTC
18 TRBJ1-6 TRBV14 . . CASSTKPGVGSYNSPLHF TGTGCCAGCAGCACCAAGCCGGGCGTGGGCTCCTATAATTCACCCCTCCACTTT
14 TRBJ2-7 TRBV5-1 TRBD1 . CASSSPDRGYEQYF TGCGCCAGCAGCTCCCCGGACAGGGGCTACGAGCAGTACTTC
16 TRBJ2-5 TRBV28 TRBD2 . CASSPRGSGRRETQYF TGTGCCAGCAGTCCCCGGGGGAGCGGGAGGCGGGAGACCCAGTACTTC
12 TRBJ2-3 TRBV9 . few CASSVAGETQYF TGTGCCAGCAGCGTAGCGGGGGAAACGCAGTATTTT
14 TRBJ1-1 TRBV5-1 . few CASSSAGLDTEAFF TGCGCCAGCAGCTCGGCCGGGCTTGACACTGAAGCTTTCTTT
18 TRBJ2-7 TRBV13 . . CASSLRTLAKGRAYEQYF TGTGCCAGCAGCCTACGAACCCTCGCGAAGGGCCGAGCCTACGAGCAGTACTTC
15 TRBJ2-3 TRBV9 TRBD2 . CASTVGLAETDTQYF TGTGCCAGCACCGTCGGACTAGCGGAAACAGATACGCAGTATTTT
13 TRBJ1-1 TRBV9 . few CASSVGSNTEAFF TGTGCCAGCAGCGTAGGGTCGAACACTGAAGCTTTCTTT
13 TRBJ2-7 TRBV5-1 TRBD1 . CASSLGQDYEQYF TGCGCCAGCAGCTTAGGACAGGACTACGAGCAGTACTTC
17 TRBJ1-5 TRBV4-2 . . CASSQAPGARGNQPQHF TGTGCCAGCAGCCAAGCCCCGGGGGCGAGGGGCAATCAGCCCCAGCATTTT
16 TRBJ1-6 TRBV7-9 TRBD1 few CASSKGQGIDNSPLHF TGTGCCAGCAGCAAAGGACAGGGGATCGATAATTCACCCCTCCACTTT
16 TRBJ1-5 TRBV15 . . CATSRSGRQGLLPQHF TGTGCCACCAGCAGGTCAGGTCGGCAGGGACTACTTCCCCAGCATTTT
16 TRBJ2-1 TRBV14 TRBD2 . CASSLSGGGSYNEQFF TGTGCCAGCAGCCTTAGCGGGGGGGGCTCCTACAATGAGCAGTTCTTC
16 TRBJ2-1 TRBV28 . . CASSLATRISEYEQFF TGTGCCAGCAGTTTAGCCACTAGAATATCGGAGTATGAGCAGTTCTTC
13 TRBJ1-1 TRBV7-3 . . CASSRGWNTEAFF TGTGCCAGCAGCCGTGGGTGGAACACTGAAGCTTTCTTT
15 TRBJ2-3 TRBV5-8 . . CASSLGTDRTDTQYF TGTGCCAGCAGCTTGGGGACAGATAGGACAGATACGCAGTATTTT
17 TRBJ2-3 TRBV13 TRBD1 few CASSLPRDRGITDTQYF TGTGCCAGCAGCTTGCCCCGGGACAGGGGGATAACAGATACGCAGTATTTT
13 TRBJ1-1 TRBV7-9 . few CASSSVIITEAFF TGTGCCAGCAGCTCCGTTATAATCACTGAAGCTTTCTTT
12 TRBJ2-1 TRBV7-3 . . CASSRMGGEQFF TGTGCCAGCAGCCGAATGGGGGGTGAGCAGTTCTTC
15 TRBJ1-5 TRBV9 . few CASSVEGVSNQPQHF TGTGCCAGCAGCGTAGAAGGGGTTAGCAATCAGCCCCAGCATTTT
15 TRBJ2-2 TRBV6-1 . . CASKVTEQNTGELFF TGTGCCAGCAAGGTCACGGAACAGAACACCGGGGAGCTGTTTTTT
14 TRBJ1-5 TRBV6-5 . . CASSSQGGGQPQHF TGTGCCAGCAGTTCACAGGGAGGTGGTCAGCCCCAGCATTTT
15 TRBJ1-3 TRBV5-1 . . CASSLDGHSGNTIYF TGCGCCAGCAGCTTGGACGGTCACTCTGGAAACACCATATATTTT
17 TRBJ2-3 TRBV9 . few CASSVMAGVGFADTQYF TGTGCCAGCAGCGTTATGGCAGGGGTTGGTTTCGCAGATACGCAGTATTTT
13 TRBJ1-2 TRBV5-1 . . CASSPLSGTGYTF TGCGCCAGCAGCCCGTTATCCGGGACTGGCTACACCTTC
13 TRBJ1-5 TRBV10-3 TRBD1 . CAISGTGQQPQHF TGTGCCATCAGTGGGACAGGGCAGCAGCCCCAGCATTTT
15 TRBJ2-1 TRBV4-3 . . CASSQEKTPYNEQFF TGCGCCAGCAGCCAAGAGAAAACCCCCTACAATGAGCAGTTCTTC
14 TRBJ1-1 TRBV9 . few CASSVGQVNTEAFF TGTGCCAGCAGCGTAGGGCAGGTAAACACTGAAGCTTTCTTT
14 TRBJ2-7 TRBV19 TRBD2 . CASSTAGGPYEQYF TGTGCCAGTAGTACCGCGGGGGGACCCTACGAGCAGTACTTC
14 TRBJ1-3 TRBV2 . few CASGAVRSGNTIYF TGTGCCAGCGGTGCAGTTCGCTCTGGAAACACCATATATTTT
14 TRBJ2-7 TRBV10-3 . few CAISEPGLDYEQYF TGTGCCATCAGTGAACCGGGGCTTGACTACGAGCAGTACTTC
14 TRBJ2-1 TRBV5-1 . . CASSPPGTLNEQFF TGCGCCAGCAGCCCGCCCGGGACCCTGAATGAGCAGTTCTTC
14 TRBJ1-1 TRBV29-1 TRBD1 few CSIHRTGWIAEAFF TGCAGCATACACCGGACAGGGTGGATCGCTGAAGCTTTCTTT
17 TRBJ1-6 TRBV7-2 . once CASSLGQGVSTNSPLHF TGTGCCAGCAGCTTAGGTCAGGGAGTCTCTACTAATTCACCCCTCCACTTT
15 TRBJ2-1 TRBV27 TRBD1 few CASNKWDRGNNEQFF TGTGCCAGCAACAAGTGGGACAGGGGGAACAATGAGCAGTTCTTC
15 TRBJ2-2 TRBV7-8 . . CASSLVLGSAGELFF TGTGCCAGCAGCTTAGTCCTGGGGTCAGCCGGGGAGCTGTTTTTT
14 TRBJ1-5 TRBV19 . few CASSVRRVYQPQHF TGTGCCAGTAGTGTACGTCGGGTGTATCAGCCCCAGCATTTT
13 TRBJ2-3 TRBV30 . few CAWSVGGPDTQYF TGTGCCTGGAGTGTTGGCGGACCGGATACGCAGTATTTT
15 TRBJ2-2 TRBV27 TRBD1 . CASSLRQGLTGELFF TGTGCCAGCAGTCTACGACAGGGGCTGACCGGGGAGCTGTTTTTT